These 7 T cell receptor beta chains were sequenced from one sample in a study of a mutant IDH1 vaccine in newly diagnosed glioma. Assay: immunoSEQ multiplex PCR; the TCRdb copy retains only in-frame clones and omits some. This sample has 65,000 or so clones; roughly 81% occur once, and the top ten carry about 4.1%. These TCRs' antigens remain unknown. Time point specified: week 23, last vaccination. One vaccine dose held 300 ug of mutant IDH1 20-mer peptide and came with topical imiquimod. The specimen comprised PBMCs, sampled from a glioma patient whose treatment included an IDH1 peptide vaccine. The receptors here all came from a man aged 25 to 40 with glioma.

The genes are TRBV12-5 and TRBJ2-3; D is undetermined. V lost 8 bases to trimming and J lost 1 base, with 13 bases between them. The length of the CDR3 is 14 residues. CDR1 and CDR2 (germline): LGHNT, FRNRAP. The CDR3 loop reads CASCFAPGTDTQYF. The CDR3 DNA reads as TGTGCTAGTTGCTTCGCGCCGGGCACAGATACGCAGTATTTT.

The V and J genes are TRBV28 and TRBJ2-3; 9 bases fit TRBD2. J lost 1 base, V lost 5 bases, and 4 bases had no gene match. Per the germline V gene, CDR1 is MDHEN and CDR2 is SYDVKM. The CDR3 is made up of 15 amino acids. In nucleotides, the CDR3 is TGTGCCAGCAGTCGCGGGGGGGCCGGCACAGATACGCAGTATTTT. Protein: CASSRGGAGTDTQYF.

This chain links TRBV18 with TRBJ1-6; D is unclear. The length of the CDR3 is 13 residues. Germline V gene data show CDR1 as KGHSH and CDR2 as LQKENI. The V and J ends lost 4 bases and 6 bases respectively, with 7 bases between them. DNA of the CDR3: TGTGCCAGCTCACAGAGTACTAATTCACCCCTCCACTTT. Encoded protein: CASSQSTNSPLHF.

This chain links TRBV5-4 with TRBJ2-1; possible D gene TRBD2, 6 bases. Germline V gene lookup returns CDR1 SGHNT and CDR2 YYREEE (reference sequence). Trimming pared 3 bases from V and 5 bases from J, leaving 12 bases between. The CDR3 runs 14 residues. The CDR3 is CASSSGGWDNEQFF. CDR3 sequence (DNA): TGTGCCAGCAGCTCTGGGGGGTGGGACAATGAGCAGTTCTTC.

The chain joins TRBV6-5 to TRBJ1-2; maybe TRBD1 (5 bases). The CDR3 is 14 residues long. CDR1 is MNHEY and CDR2 is SVGAGI in the germline V gene. V dropped 6 bases and J dropped 7 bases, with 18 bases sitting between them. CDR3 residues: CASRRLRGLRGYTF. The CDR3 nucleotides are TGTGCCAGCAGGCGTTTGAGGGGCCTCCGTGGCTACACCTTC.

V and J are TRBV28 and TRBJ2-7; the match to TRBD2 covers 9 bases. The junction had 11 bases not matched to a gene; V was cut back by 6 bases and J by 2 bases. Germline CDR1 MDHEN, CDR2 SYDVKM. The CDR3 is 16 residues long. This CDR3 is CASSRKAGGPPYEQYF. CDR3 coding DNA: TGTGCCAGCAGCCGGAAAGCGGGGGGCCCACCCTACGAGCAGTACTTC.

V is TRBV7-2 and J is TRBJ2-7; D uncertain. Germline CDR1 is SGHTA and CDR2 is FQGNSA. V was shortened by 0 bases and J by 0 bases, with 6 bases between the two germline ends. This CDR3 region has 14 residues. This CDR3 is CASSLARNSYEQYF. CDR3 sequence (DNA): TGTGCCAGCAGCTTAGCACGGAACTCCTACGAGCAGTACTTC.